The next 32 T cell receptor beta chains were all read from a single sample in a study of breast tumors, draining lymph nodes, adjacent tissues. TCRdb recomputed calls from the multiplex PCR reads with MiXCR, one row per CDR3 protein. The table has 200,000 or so distinct CDR3 sequences, 25% to 40% seen once. Samples came from axillary lymph nodes draining the breast cancer. Sequences were obtained from axillary lymph node tissue. The receptors here all came from a female donor with breast cancer. Some clones in this sample may be carry-over from other donors' samples.

This clonotype showed up many times. The V and J genes are TRBV9 and TRBJ2-1; TRBD2 matches 8 bases. Germline CDR1 is SGDLS and CDR2 is YYNGEE. The junction had 5 bases not matched to a gene; V was cut back by 3 bases and J by 9 bases. The CDR3 is 13 residues long. Written as DNA, the CDR3 is TGTGCCAGCAGCGGGGGACTAGTGGGTGAGCAGTTCTTC. Protein sequence: CASSGGLVGEQFF.

This clonotype was seen at least ten times. The genes are TRBV20-1 and TRBJ2-1, with TRBD2 identical over 7 bases. Germline loops: CDR1 DFQATT, CDR2 SNEGSKA (reference sequence). After removal of 4 bases from V and 10 bases from J, the junction contained 7 bases not matched to a gene. The CDR3 has 12 residues. CDR3 amino acids: CSAKGGSEEQFF. The CDR3 region has the DNA TGCAGTGCTAAGGGCGGGAGTGAAGAGCAGTTCTTC.

This clonotype was seen repeatedly, ten times or more. CDR3 coding DNA: TGTGCCAGCAGTCGTTATTCCGGAACAGGGCTGTCCTCTGGGGCCAACGTCCTGACTTTC. Translated: CASSRYSGTGLSSGANVLTF. The genes are TRBV2 and TRBJ2-6; TRBD1 might be the D (6 bases). This CDR3 comprises 20 residues. CDR1 and CDR2 (germline): SNHLY, FYNNEI. V was shortened by 5 bases and J by 0 bases, with 23 bases between the two germline ends.

The rearrangement links TRBV10-2 to TRBJ2-1, with a weak D call TRBD2 (7 bases). The CDR3 is 15 amino acids. V dropped 0 bases and J dropped 4 bases, with 10 bases sitting between them. Germline V lookup: CDR1 WSHSY, CDR2 SAAADI. In DNA, the CDR3 is TGCGCCAGCAGTGAGTCGGGAGGGACATACAATGAGCAGTTCTTC. Protein sequence: CASSESGGTYNEQFF.

This clonotype has at least ten counts. This chain joins TRBV7-2 and TRBJ1-5; D remains unclear. Germline CDR1 reads SGHTA; CDR2 reads FQGNSA. V was pared by 1 base and J by 1 base, with 20 bases between. The CDR3 spans 19 residues. CDR3 sequence (DNA): TGTGCCAGCAGCTTAGGCTGGTCCGGACGGGGTTGGAGCAATCAGCCCCAGCATTTT. As protein: CASSLGWSGRGWSNQPQHF.

The chain uses TRBV30 and TRBJ2-7, with 11 nucleotides matching TRBD1. Germline V gives CDR1 GTSNPN, CDR2 SVGIG (reference sequence). V shed 0 bases and J 3 bases; nucleotides not matched to a gene: 10. This CDR3 is 17 amino acids long. As DNA, the CDR3 is TGTGCCTGGAGTGTCGGGACAGGGGGTAGGGGCATCTACGAGCAGTACTTC. Its protein is CAWSVGTGGRGIYEQYF.

This clonotype was seen at least ten times. This chain connects TRBV5-1 to TRBJ2-7, with TRBD1 identical over 8 bases. The germline gives CDR1 SGHRS, CDR2 YFSETQ. The CDR3 loop spans 16 amino acids. The V gene end was trimmed by 6 bases and the J gene end by 2 bases; junction bases not matched to a gene: 13. DNA for the CDR3: TGCGCCAGCAAACCCAGGGCCGGGACAGGCCCCTACGAGCAGTACTTC. It is translated as CASKPRAGTGPYEQYF. Full variable domain (remainder filled in from reference TRBV5-1 and TRBJ2-7): KAGVTQTPRYLIKTRGQQVTLSCSPISGHRSVSWYQQTPGQGLQFLFEYFSETQRNKGNFPGRFSGRQFSNSRSEMNVSTLELGDSALYLCASKPRAGTGPYEQYFGPGTRLTVT.

The V gene is TRBV19, the J gene TRBJ2-5; D remains unclear. This CDR3 has 12 amino acids. CDR1 and CDR2 from the germline V gene are LNHDA and SQIVND (reference sequence). V lost 5 bases and J 2 bases, leaving 6 bases between the germline ends. In DNA, the CDR3 is TGTGCCAGTAGTCGTGGGCAAGAGACCCAGTACTTC. Residues: CASSRGQETQYF.

This clonotype was counted at least ten times. The rearrangement joins TRBV7-2 to TRBJ1-4; a possible D gene is TRBD1 (6 bases). The germline V gene encodes CDR1 SGHTA and CDR2 FQGNSA. This CDR3 comprises 16 residues. V was pared by 5 bases and J by 1 base, with 14 bases between. The CDR3 DNA reads TGTGCCAGCAGCCCCCGACGGGGGCTAACTAATGAAAAACTGTTTTTT. Translated, it gives CASSPRRGLTNEKLFF.

At least ten counts were recorded for this clonotype. The junction differs from germline at one of its ends, possibly a read error. The chain joins TRBV11-3 to TRBJ2-3; 8 bases agree with TRBD1. CDR1 is SGHNT and CDR2 is YENEEA in the germline V gene. This CDR3 contains 15 residues. CDR3 in amino acids: CVSSLGAGGVDTQYF. As DNA, the CDR3 is TGTGTCAGCAGCTTAGGGGCAGGGGGCGTAGATACGCAGTATTTT. Filled out from reference TRBV11-3 and TRBJ2-3, the complete variable domain reads EAGVVQSPRYKIIEKKQPVAFWCNPISGHNTLYWYLQNLGQGPELLIRYENEEAVDDSQLPKDRFSAERLKGVDSTLKIQPAELGDSAVYLCVSSLGAGGVDTQYFGPGTRLTVL.

The chain is built from TRBV5-1 and TRBJ1-6; tentative D call: TRBD1 (5 bases). V shed 0 bases and J shed 6 bases, with 10 bases lying between them. CDR1 and CDR2 from the germline V gene are SGHRS and YFSETQ. This CDR3 comprises 15 residues. CDR3: CASSLEVGVNSPLHF. The CDR3 DNA reads TGCGCCAGCAGCTTGGAGGTAGGGGTTAATTCACCCCTCCACTTT.

This clonotype was counted only a few times. A much larger clone sits a single nucleotide away, making a read error possible. This chain uses TRBV11-1 with TRBJ2-1; tentatively, D is TRBD1 (6 bases). The CDR3 is made up of 14 amino acids. The germline V gene has CDR1 SGHAT and CDR2 FQDESV (reference sequence). The CDR3 region is CASSFGQSYNEQLF. The CDR3 DNA is TGTGCCAGCAGCTTTGGACAGTCCTACAATGAGCAGCTCTTC.

As regards this clonotype: A junction end diverges from the germline sequence, so it may reflect a read error. This chain connects TRBV14 to TRBJ2-1, with 14 nucleotides matching TRBD2. The CDR3 sequence is 15 residues long. CDR1 is SGHDN and CDR2 is FVKESK in the germline V gene. The CDR3 protein is CASSRLAGGDNEPLF. DNA for the CDR3: TGTGCCAGCAGCAGACTAGCGGGAGGGGACAATGAGCCGCTCTTC.

With regard to this clonotype: A much larger clone lies a single base off, so this may be a read error. The chain combines TRBV6-6 with TRBJ2-1; no reliable D call. This CDR3 has 15 amino acids. Germline CDR1 reads MNHNY; CDR2 reads SVGAGI (reference sequence). V lost 6 bases and J 1 base, leaving 13 bases between the germline ends. The CDR3 protein is CASSPTRPSYNEQFF. As DNA, the CDR3 is TGTGCCAGCAGCCCGACGCGTCCGTCCTACAATGAGCAGTTCTTC.

This clonotype was recorded at least ten times. A much larger clone sits a single nucleotide away, making a read error possible. The chain is built from TRBV20-1 and TRBJ2-5; 11 nucleotides match TRBD2. This CDR3 has 14 residues. The J segment lost 7 bases and the V segment lost 4 bases, leaving 8 bases of the junction unmatched. Germline V gene lookup returns CDR1 DFQATT and CDR2 SNEGSKA (reference sequence). The DNA of the CDR3 is TGCAGTGCTAAACAGCCGGGACTAGCGGCGACCCAGTACTTC. It codes for CSAKQPGLAATQYF.

This clonotype was seen at least ten times. DNA of the CDR3: TGTGCCAGCAGCCAACATACTAGCGGGGGGTCCCCCGGCACAGATACGCAGTATTTT. It yields the protein CASSQHTSGGSPGTDTQYF. The chain couples TRBV4-2 to TRBJ2-3, with 12 bases aligning to TRBD2. The V gene's germline CDR1 is LGHNA and CDR2 YNFKEQ. The length of the CDR3 is 19 residues. The trim removed 2 bases at V and 1 base at J, leaving 10 bases unmatched.

This clonotype occurred many times. The chain joins TRBV6-5 to TRBJ2-3; D is unclear. V lost 1 base, J lost 3 bases, and 11 bases lay in between. The germline CDR1 and CDR2 sequences are MNHEY and SVGAGI. CDR3 length equals 15 residues. The CDR3 loop is CASSYLGKTTDTQYF. For the CDR3, the DNA is TGTGCCAGCAGTTACTTGGGAAAGACGACAGATACGCAGTATTTT.

Many counts were recorded for this clonotype. The V gene is TRBV6-6, the J gene TRBJ1-6; D not resolved. The CDR3 length is 13 residues. Deletions cut 7 bases from V and 10 bases from J, with 14 bases between. Per the germline V gene, CDR1 is MNHNY and CDR2 is SVGAGI (reference sequence). The DNA for the CDR3 is TGTGCCAGCACCCCCGGCCCCGGGTCACCCCTCCACTTT. Its translation: CASTPGPGSPLHF.

This clonotype was detected many times. The chain employs TRBV19 and TRBJ2-7; 12 bases align to TRBD1. The CDR3 consists of 15 residues. The germline CDR1 and CDR2 sequences are LNHDA and SQIVND (reference sequence). Trimming cost V 5 bases and J 0 bases; bases outside gene matches: 2. The CDR3 loop reads CASSAGQGASYEQYF. As DNA, the CDR3 is TGTGCCAGTAGTGCGGGACAGGGGGCCTCCTACGAGCAGTACTTC.

This clonotype was counted ten times or more. The V and J genes are TRBV14 and TRBJ2-2, with 7 bases aligning to TRBD2. CDR1 and CDR2 from the germline V gene are SGHDN and FVKESK. V was clipped by 8 bases and J by 3 bases; unmatched bases: 6. The CDR3 length is 14 residues. CDR3 in amino acids: CASEAGSDTGELFF. The CDR3 DNA reads as TGTGCCAGCGAAGCGGGGTCGGACACCGGGGAGCTGTTTTTT.

The sample holds many counts of this clonotype. This chain uses TRBV24-1 with TRBJ2-3, with 10 bases lining up with TRBD1. Per germline, CDR1 KGHDR and CDR2 SFDVKD. The CDR3 totals 17 residues. V dropped 1 base and J dropped 2; count of bases not matched to a gene: 5. The CDR3 is CATSDFSGTGATDTQYF. The CDR3 nucleotides are TGTGCCACCAGTGATTTCTCCGGGACAGGGGCCACAGATACGCAGTATTTT.

This clonotype was detected many times. The CDR3 sequence: CASSSRRAGGPNEQFF. Written as DNA, the CDR3 is TGTGCCAGCAGCTCGAGGCGAGCGGGAGGGCCGAATGAGCAGTTCTTC. The chain couples TRBV7-8 to TRBJ2-1; TRBD2 matches 10 bases. The V gene's germline CDR1 is SGHVS and CDR2 FQNEAQ. The CDR3 extends over 16 amino acids. The trim removed 4 bases at V and 7 bases at J, leaving 10 bases unmatched.

This clonotype was picked up a small number of times. At one end the junction does not follow the germline gene, possibly because of a read error. The J gene is TRBJ2-7, the V gene TRBV20-1, with D possibly called TRBD1 or TRBD2 (5 bases each). CDR1 and CDR2 (germline): DFQATT, SNEGSKA (reference sequence). The CDR3 spans 14 residues. The CDR3 spells CSAAPGTGLSEQYF. CDR3 nucleotide sequence: TGTAGTGCTGCCCCCGGGACCGGACTCTCCGAGCAGTACTTC.

This clonotype has ten or more counts. The chain carries TRBV3-1 and TRBJ1-3; possibly TRBD1 for D (5 bases). The CDR3 is made up of 14 amino acids. The V end lost 5 bases, the J end lost 0 bases, and 8 bases lay between the germline ends. The V gene's germline CDR1 is LGHDT and CDR2 YNNKEL (reference sequence). The CDR3, as DNA: TGTGCCAGCAGCTTTGACAGCTCTGGAAACACCATATATTTT. Protein product: CASSFDSSGNTIYF.

This chain joins TRBV24-1 and TRBJ2-1; maybe TRBD1 (5 bases). The CDR3 spans 17 residues. V lost 5 bases, J lost 4 bases, and 20 bases lay in between. Per germline, CDR1 KGHDR and CDR2 SFDVKD. CDR3 sequence (DNA): TGTGCCACCAGTGCTAGGGCCGACAGACCGGTGTACAATGAGCAGTTCTTC. This gives the protein CATSARADRPVYNEQFF.

CDR3 sequence reads: CASSADRGELFF. DNA of the CDR3: TGTGCCAGCAGTGCGGACAGGGGGGAGCTGTTTTTT. V and J are TRBV2 and TRBJ2-2; 7 bases align to TRBD1. The CDR3 has 12 residues. Germline V lookup: CDR1 SNHLY, CDR2 FYNNEI. Losses at the gene ends were 4 bases for V and 8 bases for J; bases not matched to a gene: 1.

The table lists this clonotype with many counts. The CDR3 DNA sequence: TGTGCCAGCAGCTTGGTAGGTGGGGAGCAGTTCTTC. It translates to CASSLVGGEQFF. The V gene is TRBV5-4, the J gene TRBJ2-1, with no clear D. The CDR3 loop spans 12 amino acids. Trimming shortened V by 0 bases and J by 10 bases, and 8 bases separated the two germline ends. CDR1 is SGHNT, CDR2 YYREEE, per germline (reference sequence). Full variable domain (remainder filled in from reference TRBV5-4 and TRBJ2-1): ETGVTQSPTHLIKTRGQQVTLRCSSQSGHNTVSWYQQALGQGPQFIFQYYREEENGRGNFPPRFSGLQFPNYSSELNVNALELDDSALYLCASSLVGGEQFFGPGTRLTVL.

Comment on this clonotype: With a much larger clone just one base away, this may be a read error. The genes are TRBV6-4 and TRBJ1-3; unclear D gene. Germline V gene sequence: CDR1 MRHNA, CDR2 SNTAGT. Trimming took off 5 bases at V and 2 bases at J, with 13 bases between the two ends. The CDR3 has 15 residues. The CDR3 here is CASSHFQGPGNTIYF. The CDR3 DNA sequence: TGTGCCAGCAGTCACTTTCAAGGGCCTGGAAACACCATATATTTT.

With regard to this clonotype: Its ends do not fully match the called genes, so a read error is possible. The V and J genes are TRBV2 and TRBJ1-5; possibly TRBD1 for D (5 bases). The germline gives CDR1 SNHLY, CDR2 FYNNEI. The CDR3 sequence is 16 residues long. CDR3 coding DNA: TGTGCCAGCAGCGCACTAGCGGGGGGGTACAATGAGCCCCAGCATTTT. Protein sequence: CASSALAGGYNEPQHF.

The rearrangement links TRBV19 to TRBJ2-5, with 8 nucleotides matching TRBD2. The V gene's germline CDR1 is LNHDA and CDR2 SQIVND (reference sequence). Trimming took 7 bases from V and 5 from J; bases not matched to a gene: 12. This CDR3 is built from 15 residues. In DNA form, the CDR3 reads TGTGCCAGTAAGGTCGGTAGCGGGGCCGGGGAGACCCAGTACTTC. Translating gives CASKVGSGAGETQYF.

This clonotype came up many times. The J gene is TRBJ2-1, the V gene TRBV20-1, with D maybe TRBD1 (6 bases). The CDR3 is 13 amino acids. CDR1 DFQATT and CDR2 SNEGSKA come from the germline V gene (reference sequence). The ends were cut back, 2 bases at V and 2 bases at J, with 7 bases in the middle. The CDR3 bases are TGCAGTGCTAGACAGGGGACCTACAATGAGCAGTTCTTC. The encoded protein is CSARQGTYNEQFF.

This clonotype was picked up many times. The V gene is TRBV4-1, the J gene TRBJ2-3; 8 bases are shared with TRBD2. This CDR3 is built from 18 residues. Unmatched junction bases numbered 8, after V lost 0 bases and J lost 0 bases. Germline assignment: CDR1 MGHRA and CDR2 YSYEKL. Written as DNA, the CDR3 is TGCGCCAGCAGCCAAGATGGACTAGCAGATACTAGCACAGATACGCAGTATTTT. Protein product: CASSQDGLADTSTDTQYF.